The TCR beta chain described here comes from a study of blood T cell repertoires in COVID-19. For the study at large: COVID-19 samples collected from the United States, Italy and Spain covered acute and convalescent phases. Sources were T cells, B-cell-depleted T cells, or PBMCs; the material itself was cDNA or gDNA.

CDR3 length: 16 residues. Deletions cut 2 bases from V and 3 bases from J, with 14 bases between. The V gene's germline CDR1 is KGHSH and CDR2 LQKENI. Authors' methods: Reference gene primer amplification gave estimated nucleated cell counts. Libraries were prepared by immunoSEQ multiplex PCR; TCRdb keeps only in-frame clonotypes and omits some of them. V and J calls and clone size are those listed in that table; D and trimming were worked out from the DNA. The profile shows about 50,000 clones, about 86% of them singletons. This clone appeared a single time. Specimen: PBMCs or T cells enriched from blood (not recorded which). This receptor was obtained from a woman between 50 and 59 years old who had recovered from COVID-19. V usage is TRBV18 and J usage is TRBJ1-3, with a weak D call TRBD1 (6 bases). CDR3 amino acids: CASSPESGGGGNTIYF. CDR3 nucleotides: TGTGCCAGCTCACCAGAGAGTGGGGGCGGTGGAAACACCATATATTTT.